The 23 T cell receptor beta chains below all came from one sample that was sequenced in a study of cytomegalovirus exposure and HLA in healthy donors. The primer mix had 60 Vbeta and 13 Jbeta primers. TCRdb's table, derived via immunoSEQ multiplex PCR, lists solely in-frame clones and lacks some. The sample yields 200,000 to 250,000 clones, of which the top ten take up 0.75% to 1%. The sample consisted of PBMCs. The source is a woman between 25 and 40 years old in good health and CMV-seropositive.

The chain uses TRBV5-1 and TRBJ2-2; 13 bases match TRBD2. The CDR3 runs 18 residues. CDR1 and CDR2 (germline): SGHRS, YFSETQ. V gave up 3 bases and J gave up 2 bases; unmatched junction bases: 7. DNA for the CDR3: TGCGCCAGCAGCTCAGGACTAGCGGGGGACCTAAACACCGGGGAGCTGTTTTTT. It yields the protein CASSSGLAGDLNTGELFF.

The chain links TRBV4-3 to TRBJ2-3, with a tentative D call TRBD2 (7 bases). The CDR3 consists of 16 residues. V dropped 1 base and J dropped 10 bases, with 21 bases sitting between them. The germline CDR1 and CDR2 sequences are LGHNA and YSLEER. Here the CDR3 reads CASSQVGEGGRVPQYF. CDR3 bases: TGCGCCAGCAGCCAAGTCGGTGAAGGGGGGAGGGTTCCGCAGTATTTT.

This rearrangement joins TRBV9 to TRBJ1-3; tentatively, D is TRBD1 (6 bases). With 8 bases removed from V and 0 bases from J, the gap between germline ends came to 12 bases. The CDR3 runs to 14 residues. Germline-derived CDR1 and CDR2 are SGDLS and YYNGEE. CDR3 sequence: CASNEQGSGNTIYF. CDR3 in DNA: TGTGCCAGTAATGAACAGGGCTCTGGAAACACCATATATTTT.

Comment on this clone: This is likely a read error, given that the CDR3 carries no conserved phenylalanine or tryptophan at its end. The CDR3 loop is CASSLQAGSSGNTIYS. The DNA for the CDR3 is TGTGCCAGCAGCTTGCAGGCCGGGAGCTCTGGAAACACCATATATTCT. This rearrangement joins TRBV5-6 to TRBJ1-3; D remains unclear. The germline V gene has CDR1 SGHDT and CDR2 YYEEEE. Between the trimmed V and J ends, which lost 1 base and 0 bases, there was a span of 11 bases. The CDR3 extends over 16 amino acids.

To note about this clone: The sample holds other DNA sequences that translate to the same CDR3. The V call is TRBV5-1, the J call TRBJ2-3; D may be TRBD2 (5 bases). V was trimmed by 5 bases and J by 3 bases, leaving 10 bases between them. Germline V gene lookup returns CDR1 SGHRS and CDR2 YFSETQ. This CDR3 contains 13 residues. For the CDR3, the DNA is TGCGCCAGCAGAACCGGAGGAACAGATACGCAGTATTTT. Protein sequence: CASRTGGTDTQYF.

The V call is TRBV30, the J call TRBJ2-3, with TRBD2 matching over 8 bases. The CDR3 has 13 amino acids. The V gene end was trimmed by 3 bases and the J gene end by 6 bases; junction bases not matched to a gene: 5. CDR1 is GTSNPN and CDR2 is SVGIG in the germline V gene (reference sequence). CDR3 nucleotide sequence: TGTGCCTGGAGCGGGAGGGTTGGGGATACGCAGTATTTT. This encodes CAWSGRVGDTQYF.

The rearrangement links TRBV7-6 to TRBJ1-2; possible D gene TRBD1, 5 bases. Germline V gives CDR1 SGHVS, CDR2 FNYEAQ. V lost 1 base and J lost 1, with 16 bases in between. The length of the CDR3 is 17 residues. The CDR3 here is CASSLDTGRELNYGYTF. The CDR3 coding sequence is TGTGCCAGCAGCTTAGATACGGGACGGGAGCTTAACTATGGCTACACCTTC.

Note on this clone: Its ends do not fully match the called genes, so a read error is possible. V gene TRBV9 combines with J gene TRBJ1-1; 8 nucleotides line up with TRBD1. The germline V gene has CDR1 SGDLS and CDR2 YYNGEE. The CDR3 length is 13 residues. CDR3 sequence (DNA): TGTGCCAGCAGCAGACAGGGGAACCCTGAAGCTTTCTTT. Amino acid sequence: CASSRQGNPEAFF. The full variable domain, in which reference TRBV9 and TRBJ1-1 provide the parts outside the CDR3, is DSGVTQTPKHLITATGQRVTLRCSPRSGDLSVYWYQQSLDQGLQFLIQYYNGEERAKGNILERFSAQQFPDLHSELNLSSLELGDSALYFCASSRQGNPEAFFGQGTRLTVV.

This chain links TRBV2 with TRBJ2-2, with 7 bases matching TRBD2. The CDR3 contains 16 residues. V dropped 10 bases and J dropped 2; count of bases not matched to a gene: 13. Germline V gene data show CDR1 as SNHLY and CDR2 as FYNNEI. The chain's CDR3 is CATRVQTSSNTGELFF. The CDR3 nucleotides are TGTGCCACCCGGGTCCAGACTAGCAGCAACACCGGGGAGCTGTTTTTT.

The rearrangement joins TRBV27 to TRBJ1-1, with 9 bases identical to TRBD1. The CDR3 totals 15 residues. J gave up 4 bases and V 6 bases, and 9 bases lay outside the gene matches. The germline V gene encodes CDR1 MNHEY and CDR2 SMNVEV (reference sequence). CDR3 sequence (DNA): TGTGCCAGCAGCACCACAGGGGGCTGGCGCACTGAAGCTTTCTTT. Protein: CASSTTGGWRTEAFF.

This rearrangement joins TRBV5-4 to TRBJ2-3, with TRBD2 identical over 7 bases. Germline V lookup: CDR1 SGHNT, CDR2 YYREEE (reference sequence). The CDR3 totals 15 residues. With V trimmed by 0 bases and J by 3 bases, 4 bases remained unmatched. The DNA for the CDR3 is TGTGCCAGCAGCTTGGTCCTAGCGGTGACAGATACGCAGTATTTT. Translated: CASSLVLAVTDTQYF.

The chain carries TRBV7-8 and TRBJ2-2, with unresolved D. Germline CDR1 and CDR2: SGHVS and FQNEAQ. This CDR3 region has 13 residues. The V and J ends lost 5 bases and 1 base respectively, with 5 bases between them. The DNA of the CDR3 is TGTGCCAGCAGCAACTTGAACACCGGGGAGCTGTTTTTT. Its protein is CASSNLNTGELFF.

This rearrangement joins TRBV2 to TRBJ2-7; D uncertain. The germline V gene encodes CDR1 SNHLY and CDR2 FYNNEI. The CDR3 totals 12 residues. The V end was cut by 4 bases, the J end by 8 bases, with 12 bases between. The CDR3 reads CASSGQAIQQYF. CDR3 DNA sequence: TGTGCCAGCAGTGGTCAGGCGATCCAGCAGTACTTC.

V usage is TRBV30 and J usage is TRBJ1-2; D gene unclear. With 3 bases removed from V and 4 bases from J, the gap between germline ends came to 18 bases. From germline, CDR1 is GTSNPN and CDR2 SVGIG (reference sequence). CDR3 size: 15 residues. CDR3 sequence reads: CAWSRPPRRGYGYTF. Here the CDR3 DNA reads TGTGCCTGGAGCCGGCCTCCGAGGAGAGGCTATGGCTACACCTTC.

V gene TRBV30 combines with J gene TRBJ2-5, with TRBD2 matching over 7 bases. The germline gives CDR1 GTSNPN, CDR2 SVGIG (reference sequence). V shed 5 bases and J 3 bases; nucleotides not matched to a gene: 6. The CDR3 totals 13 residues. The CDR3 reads CAWGRGGEETQYF. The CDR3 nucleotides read TGTGCCTGGGGTCGCGGGGGTGAAGAGACCCAGTACTTC.

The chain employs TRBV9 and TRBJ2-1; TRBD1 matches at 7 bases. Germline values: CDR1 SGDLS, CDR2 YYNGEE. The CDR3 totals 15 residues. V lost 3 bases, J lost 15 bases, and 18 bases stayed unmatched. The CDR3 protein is CASSAEAIRQGSRFF. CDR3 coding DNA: TGTGCCAGCAGCGCAGAAGCGATAAGACAGGGTAGCAGGTTCTTC.

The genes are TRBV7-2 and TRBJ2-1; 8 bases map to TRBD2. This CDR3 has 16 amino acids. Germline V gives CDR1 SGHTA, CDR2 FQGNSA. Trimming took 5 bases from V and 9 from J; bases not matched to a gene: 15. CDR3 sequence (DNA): TGTGCCAGCAGCGATATCCCGGGACTAGGGATTAGTGAGCAGTTCTTC. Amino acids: CASSDIPGLGISEQFF.

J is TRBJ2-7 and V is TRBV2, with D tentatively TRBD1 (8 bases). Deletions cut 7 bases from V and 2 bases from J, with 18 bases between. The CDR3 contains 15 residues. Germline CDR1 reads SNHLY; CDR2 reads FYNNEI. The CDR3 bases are TGTGCCAGCACTCTGACAGGGGACTACACCTACGAGCAGTACTTC. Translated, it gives CASTLTGDYTYEQYF.

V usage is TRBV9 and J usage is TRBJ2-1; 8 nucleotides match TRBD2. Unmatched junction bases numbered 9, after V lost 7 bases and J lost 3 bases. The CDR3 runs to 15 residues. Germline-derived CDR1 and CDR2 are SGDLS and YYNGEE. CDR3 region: CASRSGGEDYNEQFF. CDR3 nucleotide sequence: TGTGCCAGCCGCTCGGGGGGGGAAGACTACAATGAGCAGTTCTTC.

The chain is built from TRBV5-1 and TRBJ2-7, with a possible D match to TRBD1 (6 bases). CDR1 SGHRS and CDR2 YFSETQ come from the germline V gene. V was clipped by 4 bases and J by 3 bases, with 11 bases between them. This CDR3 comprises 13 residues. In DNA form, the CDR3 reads TGCGCCAGCAGCATCCAGGGGAACTACGAGCAGTACTTC. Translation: CASSIQGNYEQYF.

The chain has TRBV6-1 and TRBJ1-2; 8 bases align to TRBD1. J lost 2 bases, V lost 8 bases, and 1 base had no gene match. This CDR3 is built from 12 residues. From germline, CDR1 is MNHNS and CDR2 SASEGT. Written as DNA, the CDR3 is TGTGCCAGCCGGACAGGGAACTATGGCTACACCTTC. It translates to CASRTGNYGYTF.

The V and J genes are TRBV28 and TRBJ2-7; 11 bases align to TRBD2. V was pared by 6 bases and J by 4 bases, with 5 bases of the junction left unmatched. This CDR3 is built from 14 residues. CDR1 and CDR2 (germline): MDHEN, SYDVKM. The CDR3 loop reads CASRLLAGVYEQYF. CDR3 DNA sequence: TGTGCCAGCAGGTTACTAGCGGGAGTATACGAGCAGTACTTC.

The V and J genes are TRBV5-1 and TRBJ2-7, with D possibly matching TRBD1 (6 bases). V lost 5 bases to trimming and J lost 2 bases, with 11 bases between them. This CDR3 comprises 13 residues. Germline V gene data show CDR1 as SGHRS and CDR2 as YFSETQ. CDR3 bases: TGCGCCAGCAGTAAGGGGGAGCCCTACGAGCAGTACTTC. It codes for CASSKGEPYEQYF.